This is a list of T cell receptor beta chains from one sample in a study of blood T cells in healthy people across ages. One entry per CDR3 protein results from TCRdb running MiXCR on the 5' RACE reads. The sample lists over 1,500,000 distinct CDR3 sequences, about two fifths occurring once. Sequencing input: blood. The receptors shown here come from a human donor in good health. The CDR3 runs from the conserved cysteine through the conserved F or W. The D gene is left open where the match is weak. Size values are once, few and many counts, or a class for expanded clones, and some rows have none.

J gene: TRBJ2-5; V gene: TRBV12-3/TRBV12-4; D gene: TRBD1; clone size: few; CDR3 protein: CASSPGQGQTQYF
J gene: TRBJ2-2; V gene: TRBV29-1; D gene: -; clone size: -; CDR3 protein: CSVVAAGELFF
J gene: TRBJ1-5; V gene: TRBV28; D gene: TRBD1; clone size: once; CDR3 protein: CASSTRDRELQPQHF
J gene: TRBJ2-5; V gene: TRBV28; D gene: TRBD1; clone size: -; CDR3 protein: CASSHHLQGAGETQYF
J gene: TRBJ2-6; V gene: TRBV29-1; D gene: -; clone size: once; CDR3 protein: CSVDLGSGANVRTF
J gene: TRBJ1-5; V gene: TRBV24-1; D gene: -; clone size: few; CDR3 protein: CATSDIGRGEDQPQHF
J gene: TRBJ2-6; V gene: TRBV7-9; D gene: -; clone size: -; CDR3 protein: CASSLGEYRGQGSGANVLTF
J gene: TRBJ2-3; V gene: TRBV5-1; D gene: -; clone size: -; CDR3 protein: CASSRQGGPDTQYF
J gene: TRBJ2-3; V gene: TRBV28; D gene: TRBD2; clone size: -; CDR3 protein: CASSTNLAGGITDTQYF
J gene: TRBJ1-2; V gene: TRBV12-3/TRBV12-4; D gene: TRBD1; clone size: few; CDR3 protein: CASSLGSQGAIGYTF
J gene: TRBJ2-7; V gene: TRBV7-9; D gene: -; clone size: many; CDR3 protein: CASSFIGYEQYF
J gene: TRBJ2-3; V gene: TRBV7-9; D gene: -; clone size: -; CDR3 protein: CAGSSYSDTQYF
J gene: TRBJ1-2; V gene: TRBV11-2; D gene: -; clone size: few; CDR3 protein: CASSLGGDNYYGYTF
J gene: TRBJ2-1; V gene: TRBV20-1; D gene: -; clone size: -; CDR3 protein: CSARDLDPEWNEQFF
J gene: TRBJ1-2; V gene: TRBV10-3; D gene: -; clone size: few; CDR3 protein: CAISENTNPGYTF
J gene: TRBJ1-6; V gene: TRBV28; D gene: -; clone size: -; CDR3 protein: CASSSPVLYNSPLHF
J gene: TRBJ2-7; V gene: TRBV12-3/TRBV12-4; D gene: -; clone size: few; CDR3 protein: CASSLAIDRGLSYEQYF
J gene: TRBJ2-3; V gene: TRBV7-3; D gene: -; clone size: -; CDR3 protein: CASSLNAGGISTDTQYF
J gene: -; V gene: TRBV5-1; D gene: TRBD1; clone size: -; CDR3 protein: CANSLRTGEDEQYF
J gene: TRBJ1-6; V gene: TRBV7-2; D gene: TRBD1; clone size: few; CDR3 protein: CASSLIPGGTGFNSPLHF
J gene: TRBJ2-7; V gene: TRBV6-5; D gene: TRBD1; clone size: -; CDR3 protein: CASRFGQGTYEQYF
J gene: TRBJ2-7; V gene: TRBV20-1; D gene: TRBD2; clone size: -; CDR3 protein: CSARDLAGGYEQYF
J gene: TRBJ2-3; V gene: TRBV12-3/TRBV12-4; D gene: -; clone size: -; CDR3 protein: CASSLAPDAQYF
J gene: TRBJ1-2; V gene: TRBV2; D gene: -; clone size: -; CDR3 protein: CASSEQSYGYTF
J gene: TRBJ2-1; V gene: TRBV5-6; D gene: TRBD2; clone size: -; CDR3 protein: CASSLAYGGGYYNEQFF
J gene: TRBJ2-1; V gene: TRBV7-2; D gene: TRBD1; clone size: few; CDR3 protein: CASSWTGTGSHNEQFF
J gene: TRBJ2-5; V gene: TRBV11-2; D gene: TRBD2; clone size: -; CDR3 protein: CASSLERGNQETQYF
J gene: TRBJ1-5; V gene: TRBV7-2; D gene: -; clone size: -; CDR3 protein: CASSSDISNQPQHF
J gene: TRBJ2-3; V gene: TRBV27; D gene: TRBD1; clone size: -; CDR3 protein: CASSLGGRGPTDTQYF
J gene: TRBJ2-7; V gene: TRBV6-5; D gene: TRBD1; clone size: few; CDR3 protein: CASSQARQGRDEQYF
J gene: TRBJ1-1; V gene: TRBV20-1; D gene: -; clone size: -; CDR3 protein: CSARDQVGAEAFF
J gene: TRBJ2-7; V gene: TRBV7-2; D gene: -; clone size: -; CDR3 protein: CASSLLNSGPILGQYF
J gene: -; V gene: TRBV29-1; D gene: -; clone size: -; CDR3 protein: CSVFSVVGGNSEQYF
J gene: TRBJ2-7; V gene: TRBV6-6; D gene: TRBD1; clone size: -; CDR3 protein: CASSGQGVSSYEQYF
J gene: TRBJ2-2; V gene: TRBV9; D gene: -; clone size: -; CDR3 protein: CASSVLQGYGELFF
J gene: TRBJ1-2; V gene: TRBV11-1; D gene: -; clone size: few; CDR3 protein: CASSAAGNYGYTF
J gene: TRBJ2-5; V gene: TRBV5-1; D gene: -; clone size: -; CDR3 protein: CASSFEGFATETQYF
J gene: TRBJ2-1; V gene: TRBV12-3/TRBV12-4; D gene: TRBD2; clone size: -; CDR3 protein: CASSLVLASGAEQFF
J gene: TRBJ2-4; V gene: TRBV6-5; D gene: TRBD1; clone size: few; CDR3 protein: CASSYSRQGSVQQYF
J gene: TRBJ1-1; V gene: TRBV7-3; D gene: -; clone size: many; CDR3 protein: CASSMSPNTEAFF
J gene: TRBJ2-5; V gene: TRBV6-1; D gene: -; clone size: few; CDR3 protein: CASRTRDPKTQYF
J gene: TRBJ1-1; V gene: TRBV18; D gene: TRBD1; clone size: -; CDR3 protein: CASLPNRGNTEAFF
J gene: TRBJ2-5; V gene: TRBV29-1; D gene: TRBD1; clone size: -; CDR3 protein: CSVGHGTGVREQYF
J gene: TRBJ2-7; V gene: TRBV20-1; D gene: -; clone size: once; CDR3 protein: CSASGLRANYEQYF
J gene: TRBJ2-7; V gene: TRBV28; D gene: TRBD1; clone size: -; CDR3 protein: CASSFRDRGLWEQYF
J gene: TRBJ2-5; V gene: TRBV5-1; D gene: -; clone size: -; CDR3 protein: CASSSGRNPRETQYF
J gene: TRBJ2-1; V gene: TRBV29-1; D gene: -; clone size: -; CDR3 protein: CSVAIGSYNEQFF
J gene: TRBJ1-1; V gene: TRBV4-3; D gene: -; clone size: few; CDR3 protein: CASSQLQGQGEAFF
J gene: TRBJ1-4; V gene: TRBV20-1; D gene: -; clone size: once; CDR3 protein: CSARDGASRSEKLFF
J gene: TRBJ2-7; V gene: TRBV7-8; D gene: -; clone size: -; CDR3 protein: CASSLPGARGEQYF